This T cell receptor (beta chain) was sequenced in a study of shared clonotypes between healthy human individuals. CDR1 is LNHDA, CDR2 SQIVND, per germline (reference sequence). The CDR3 runs to 13 residues. V was trimmed by 4 bases and J by 2 bases, leaving 9 bases between them. Profiling relied on immunoSEQ multiplex PCR, and the TCRdb table lists in-frame clones only, not all of them. There are tens of thousands of clones in the sample; about 63% occur only once, and about half lies in the top ten. The V call is TRBV19, the J call TRBJ2-7; D not resolved. Material: memory CD8+ T cells sorted from blood. Specified subset: CD45RO+ cells pooled with CCR7-negative TemRA cells. The TCR comes from a man aged 30-40 years in good health. DNA of the CDR3: TGTGCCAGTAGTAGCAGACCACCCTACGAGCAGTACTTC. Its protein is CASSSRPPYEQYF.